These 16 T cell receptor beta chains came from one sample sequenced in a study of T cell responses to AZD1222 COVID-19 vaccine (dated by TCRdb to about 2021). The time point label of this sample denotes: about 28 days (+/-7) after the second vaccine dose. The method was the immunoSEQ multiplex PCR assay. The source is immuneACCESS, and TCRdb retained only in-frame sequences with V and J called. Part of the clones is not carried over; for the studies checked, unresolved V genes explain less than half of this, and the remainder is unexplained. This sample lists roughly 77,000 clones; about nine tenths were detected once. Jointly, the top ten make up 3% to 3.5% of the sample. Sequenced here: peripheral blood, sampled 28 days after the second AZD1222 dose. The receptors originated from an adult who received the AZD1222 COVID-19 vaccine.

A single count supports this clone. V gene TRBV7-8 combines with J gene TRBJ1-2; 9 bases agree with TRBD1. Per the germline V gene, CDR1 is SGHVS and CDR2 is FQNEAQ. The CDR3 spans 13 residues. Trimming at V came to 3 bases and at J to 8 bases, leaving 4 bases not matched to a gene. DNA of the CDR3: TGTGCCAGCAGCTTTACAGGGGGCGCAGGCTACACCTTC. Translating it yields CASSFTGGAGYTF. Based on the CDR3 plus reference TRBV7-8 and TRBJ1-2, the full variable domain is GAGVSQSPRYKVAKRGQDVALRCDPISGHVSLFWYQQALGQGPEFLTYFQNEAQLDKSGLPSDRFFAERPEGSVSTLKIQRTQQEDSAVYLCASSFTGGAGYTFGSGTRLTVV.

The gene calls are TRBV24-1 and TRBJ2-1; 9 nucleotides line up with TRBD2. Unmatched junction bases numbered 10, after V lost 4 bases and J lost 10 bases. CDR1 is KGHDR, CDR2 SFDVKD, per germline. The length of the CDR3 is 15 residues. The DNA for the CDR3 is TGTGCCACCAGTGACCCCAATAGCGGGGGCCCGGAGCAGTTCTTC. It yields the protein CATSDPNSGGPEQFF.

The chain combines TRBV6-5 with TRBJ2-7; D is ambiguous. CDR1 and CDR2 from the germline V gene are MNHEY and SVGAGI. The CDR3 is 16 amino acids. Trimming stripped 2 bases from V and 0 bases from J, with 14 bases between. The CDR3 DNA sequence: TGTGCCAGCAGTTACACACAGCCCGTAAGCTCCTACGAGCAGTACTTC. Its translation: CASSYTQPVSSYEQYF.

CDR3 DNA sequence: TGTGCCTGGCGGACAGGGCTCTCTGGAAACACCATATATTTT. Its translation is CAWRTGLSGNTIYF. The chain combines TRBV5-4 with TRBJ1-3; 8 positions match TRBD1. CDR1 SGHNT and CDR2 YYREEE come from the germline V gene (reference sequence). Trimming cost V 10 bases and J 0 bases; bases outside gene matches: 6. The CDR3 length is 14 residues.

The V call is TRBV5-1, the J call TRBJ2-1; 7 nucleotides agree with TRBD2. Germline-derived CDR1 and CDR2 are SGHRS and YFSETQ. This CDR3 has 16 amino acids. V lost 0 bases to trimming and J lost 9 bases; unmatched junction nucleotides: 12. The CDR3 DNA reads TGCGCCAGCAGCTTGGCCTTGACTAGCCGTAGCGGTGAGCAGTTCTTC. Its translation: CASSLALTSRSGEQFF.

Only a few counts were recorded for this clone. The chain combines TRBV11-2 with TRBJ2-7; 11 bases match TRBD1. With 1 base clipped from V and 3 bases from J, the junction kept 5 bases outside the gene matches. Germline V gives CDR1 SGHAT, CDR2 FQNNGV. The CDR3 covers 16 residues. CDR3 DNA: TGTGCCAGCAGCTTAGTGTGGGGACAGGGGGTCTACGAGCAGTACTTC. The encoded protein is CASSLVWGQGVYEQYF.

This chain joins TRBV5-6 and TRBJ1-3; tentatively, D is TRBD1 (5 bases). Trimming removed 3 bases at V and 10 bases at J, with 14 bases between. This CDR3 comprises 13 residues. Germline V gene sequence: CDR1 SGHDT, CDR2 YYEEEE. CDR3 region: CASSWGAGGTIYF. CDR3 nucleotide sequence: TGTGCCAGCAGCTGGGGAGCGGGGGGAACCATATATTTT.

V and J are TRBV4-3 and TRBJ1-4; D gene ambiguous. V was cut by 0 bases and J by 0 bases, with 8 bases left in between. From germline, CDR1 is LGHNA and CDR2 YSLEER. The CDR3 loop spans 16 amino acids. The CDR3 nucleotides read TGCGCCAGCAGCCAAGATGGCAGAGCAACTAATGAAAAACTGTTTTTT. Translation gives CASSQDGRATNEKLFF.

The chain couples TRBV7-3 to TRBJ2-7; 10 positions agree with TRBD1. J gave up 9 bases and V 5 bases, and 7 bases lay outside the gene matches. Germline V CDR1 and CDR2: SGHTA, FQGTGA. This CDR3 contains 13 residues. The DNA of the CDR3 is TGTGCCAGCAGCGTCGGACAGGGGGTAGCGCAGTACTTC. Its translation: CASSVGQGVAQYF.

The CDR3 sequence is CASSLEGYNSPLHF. The DNA of the CDR3 is TGCGCCAGCAGCTTGGAAGGGTATAATTCACCCCTCCACTTT. The rearrangement links TRBV5-1 to TRBJ1-6; D unclear. Deletions cut 0 bases from V and 4 bases from J, with 5 bases between. Per germline, CDR1 SGHRS and CDR2 YFSETQ. This CDR3 has 14 residues.

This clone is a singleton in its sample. The DNA for the CDR3 is TGTGCCAGCAGTTACGGGGATTCAGTCAATCAGCCCCAGCATTTT. Its protein product is CASSYGDSVNQPQHF. The V call is TRBV6-6, the J call TRBJ1-5; D ambiguous. Germline V gives CDR1 MNHNY, CDR2 SVGAGI (reference sequence). Trimming stripped 2 bases from V and 3 bases from J, with 11 bases between. The CDR3 spans 15 residues.

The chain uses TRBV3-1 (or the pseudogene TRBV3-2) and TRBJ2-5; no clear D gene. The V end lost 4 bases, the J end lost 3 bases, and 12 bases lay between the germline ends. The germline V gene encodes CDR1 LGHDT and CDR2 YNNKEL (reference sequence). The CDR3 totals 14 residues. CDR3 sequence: CASSPELGKETQYF. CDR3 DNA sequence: TGTGCCAGCAGCCCGGAACTGGGAAAAGAGACCCAGTACTTC.

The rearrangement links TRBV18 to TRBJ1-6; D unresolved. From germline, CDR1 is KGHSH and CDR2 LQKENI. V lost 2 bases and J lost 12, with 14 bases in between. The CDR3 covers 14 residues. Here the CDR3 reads CASSPGYAGGPLHF. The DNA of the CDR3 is TGTGCCAGCTCACCAGGGTACGCGGGCGGACCCCTCCACTTT.

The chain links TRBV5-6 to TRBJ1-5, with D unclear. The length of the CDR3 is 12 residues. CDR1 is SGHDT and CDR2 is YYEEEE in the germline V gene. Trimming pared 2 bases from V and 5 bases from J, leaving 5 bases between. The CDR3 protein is CASSFLDQPQHF. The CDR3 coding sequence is TGTGCCAGCAGCTTCCTTGATCAGCCCCAGCATTTT.

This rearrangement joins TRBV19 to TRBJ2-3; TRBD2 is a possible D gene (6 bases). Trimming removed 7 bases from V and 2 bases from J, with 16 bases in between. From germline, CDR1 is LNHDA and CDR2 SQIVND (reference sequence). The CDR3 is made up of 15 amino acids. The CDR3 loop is CASTPSGPPTDTQYF. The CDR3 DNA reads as TGTGCCAGTACCCCGAGCGGGCCACCCACAGATACGCAGTATTTT. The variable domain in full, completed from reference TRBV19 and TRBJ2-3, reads DGGITQSPKYLFRKEGQNVTLSCEQNLNHDAMYWYRQDPGQGLRLIYYSQIVNDFQKGDIAEGYSVSREKKESFPLTVTSAQKNPTAFYLCASTPSGPPTDTQYFGPGTRLTVL.

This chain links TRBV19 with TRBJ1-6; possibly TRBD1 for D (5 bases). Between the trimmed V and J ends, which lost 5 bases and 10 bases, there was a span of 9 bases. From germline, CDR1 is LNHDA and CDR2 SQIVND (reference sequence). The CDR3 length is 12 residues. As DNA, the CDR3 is TGTGCCAGTAGTTGGACACAATCACCCCTCCACTTT. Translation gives CASSWTQSPLHF.